This T cell receptor beta chain derives from a study of early T cells in non-severe SARS-CoV-2 infection. Study-wide context: The chains were unpaired, and the sequenced material was bulk RNA from unsorted whole blood. Study findings and constraints: The study's VDJdb matching favored anti-spike CD8 responses and missed private and CD4 specificities.

The TCR library protocol attached unique molecular identifiers to the individual cDNA molecules. TCRdb re-derived calls from the 5' RACE reads in MiXCR, one entry per CDR3 protein. Of approximately 50,000 distinct CDR3 sequences listed, about 10% are singletons. Per germline, CDR1 MDHEN and CDR2 SYDVKM. The CDR3 has 15 residues. The ends lost 6 bases at V and 10 bases at J; junction bases unmatched: 12. This clonotype was observed many times. What it binds is unknown. The origin of this receptor is an adult who was a healthcare worker with PCR-confirmed SARS-CoV-2 infection or an uninfected control (not recorded which). The sequenced material came from whole blood. The rearrangement joins TRBV28 to TRBJ2-1; 10 bases line up with TRBD1. The CDR3 here is CASRTLDRGDSEQFF. DNA for the CDR3: TGTGCCAGCAGAACATTGGACAGGGGGGATTCGGAGCAGTTCTTC. Supplemented by reference TRBV28 and TRBJ2-1, the full variable domain reads DVKVTQSSRYLVKRTGEKVFLECVQDMDHENMFWYRQDPGLGLRLIYFSYDVKMKEKGDIPEGYSVSREKKERFSLILESASTNQTSMYLCASRTLDRGDSEQFFGPGTRLTVL.